The 19 T cell receptor beta chains given below trace back to one sample, sequenced in a study of blood T cell repertoires in COVID-19. Clones were read by immunoSEQ multiplex PCR, and TCRdb kept only the in-frame ones, dropping some. The table has 380,000 or so clones, approximately 88% seen once. Input material: peripheral blood. The receptors derive from a man aged 35 to 55 with acute or convalescent COVID-19.

Only one count was recorded for this clone. This chain links TRBV7-9 with TRBJ1-2; 11 positions match TRBD1. The V segment lost 5 bases and the J segment 4 bases; nucleotides outside the gene matches: 6. The length of the CDR3 is 15 residues. CDR1 is SEHNR and CDR2 is FQNEAQ in the germline V gene (reference sequence). CDR3 sequence reads: CASSEWDRGSYGYTF. DNA for the CDR3: TGTGCCAGCAGCGAATGGGACAGGGGGTCCTATGGCTACACCTTC.

The rearrangement uses TRBV18 and TRBJ1-6; 8 nucleotides match TRBD1. The CDR3 length is 15 residues. Germline V lookup: CDR1 KGHSH, CDR2 LQKENI. V lost 2 bases to trimming and J lost 6 bases; unmatched junction nucleotides: 3. The CDR3 loop is CASSPRTGSNSPLHF. CDR3 coding DNA: TGTGCCAGCTCACCAAGGACAGGGTCTAATTCACCCCTCCACTTT.

This clone was counted only a few times. This sequence joins TRBV7-2 and TRBJ2-3; 7 positions agree with TRBD2. This CDR3 has 17 amino acids. V shed 0 bases, J shed 2 bases, and the junction held 8 bases outside the gene matches. In germline, CDR1 is SGHTA, CDR2 FQGNSA. In DNA, the CDR3 is TGTGCCAGCAGCTTAGCGTCGGGCGGGGGTCTCACAGATACGCAGTATTTT. Its protein product is CASSLASGGGLTDTQYF.

This chain joins TRBV6-2 or TRBV6-3 and TRBJ2-7, with a weak D call TRBD1 (6 bases). The length of the CDR3 is 16 residues. Germline V gives CDR1 MNHEY, CDR2 SVGEGT. With 4 bases removed from V and 4 bases from J, the gap between germline ends came to 20 bases. CDR3 sequence (DNA): TGTGCCAGCAGTTCCGCCGTGGACAGCTTTATTTACGAGCAGTACTTC. Amino acid sequence: CASSSAVDSFIYEQYF.

Of note for this clone: Other DNA sequences in this sample translate to the same CDR3. V usage is TRBV7-2 and J usage is TRBJ2-7; D gene ambiguous. There are 12 residues in the CDR3. Germline assignment: CDR1 SGHTA and CDR2 FQGNSA. V gave up 5 bases and J gave up 4 bases, with 9 bases separating them. The chain's CDR3 is CASSPSSYEQYF. CDR3 bases: TGTGCCAGCAGCCCCTCCAGTTACGAGCAGTACTTC.

There are a few counts of this clone. The rearrangement joins TRBV5-4 to TRBJ1-2; perhaps TRBD1 as D (6 bases). V lost 2 bases and J 1 base, leaving 9 bases between the germline ends. CDR3 length: 14 amino acids. The germline V gene encodes CDR1 SGHNT and CDR2 YYREEE (reference sequence). The CDR3 region is CASSLQGYNYGYTF. CDR3 nucleotide sequence: TGTGCCAGCAGCTTACAGGGATATAACTATGGCTACACCTTC. Full variable domain (outside the CDR3, taken from reference TRBV5-4 and TRBJ1-2): ETGVTQSPTHLIKTRGQQVTLRCSSQSGHNTVSWYQQALGQGPQFIFQYYREEENGRGNFPPRFSGLQFPNYSSELNVNALELDDSALYLCASSLQGYNYGYTFGSGTRLTVV.

The chain uses TRBV27 and TRBJ2-1; 7 nucleotides align to TRBD2. CDR1 MNHEY and CDR2 SMNVEV come from the germline V gene (reference sequence). The CDR3 consists of 14 residues. With V trimmed by 0 bases and J by 6 bases, 2 bases remained unmatched. The CDR3 loop reads CASSLSPSGNEQFF. CDR3 sequence (DNA): TGTGCCAGCAGTTTATCCCCTAGCGGCAATGAGCAGTTCTTC.

This chain uses TRBV28 with TRBJ1-1; 7 bases are shared with TRBD1. J was trimmed by 1 base and V by 5 bases; bases with no gene match: 7. The CDR3 consists of 15 residues. Germline CDR1 is MDHEN and CDR2 is SYDVKM. The CDR3 loop is CASSPRQGTNTEAFF. CDR3 in DNA: TGTGCCAGCAGTCCCCGACAGGGTACGAACACTGAAGCTTTCTTT.

The genes are TRBV4-2 and TRBJ2-5, with 12 positions matching TRBD2. The V gene's germline CDR1 is LGHNA and CDR2 YNFKEQ. The V gene end was trimmed by 4 bases and the J gene end by 3 bases; junction bases not matched to a gene: 0. This CDR3 contains 14 residues. This chain's CDR3 is CASSPSGGEETQYF. Written as DNA, the CDR3 is TGTGCCAGCAGCCCTAGCGGGGGGGAAGAGACCCAGTACTTC.

This chain uses TRBV28 with TRBJ1-2, with TRBD1 matching 9 bases. The CDR3 is 15 residues long. From germline, CDR1 is MDHEN and CDR2 SYDVKM. J gave up 8 bases and V 8 bases, and 15 bases lay outside the gene matches. CDR3 loop: CASASGFTGGSGYTF. The DNA for the CDR3 is TGTGCCAGCGCAAGCGGTTTTACAGGGGGCAGCGGCTACACCTTC.

The V and J genes are TRBV9 and TRBJ1-4, with 9 bases matching TRBD1. The CDR3 has 16 amino acids. Trimming took 4 bases from V and 8 from J; bases not matched to a gene: 12. Per the germline V gene, CDR1 is SGDLS and CDR2 is YYNGEE. For the CDR3, the DNA is TGTGCCAGCAGCCCGCGCATAGGACAGGGGAGCGAAAAACTGTTTTTT. Its protein is CASSPRIGQGSEKLFF.

The chain has TRBV10-3 and TRBJ1-6; 9 nucleotides line up with TRBD1. With 2 bases clipped from V and 7 bases from J, the junction kept 6 bases outside the gene matches. The CDR3 spans 16 residues. Per germline, CDR1 ENHRY and CDR2 SYGVKD. The CDR3 bases are TGTGCCATCAGTGAGCAAACAGGGGGCGCGAATTCACCCCTCCACTTT. It specifies CAISEQTGGANSPLHF.

V and J are TRBV28 and TRBJ1-2; D gene ambiguous. This CDR3 has 16 residues. Germline CDR1 MDHEN, CDR2 SYDVKM. Trimming took 4 bases from V and 1 from J, leaving 16 bases between them. The CDR3 loop is CASSSASAAGNYGYTF. The CDR3 region has the DNA TGTGCCAGCAGTTCAGCCTCAGCGGCCGGTAACTATGGCTACACCTTC.

This clone was picked up a small number of times. The V gene is TRBV5-4, the J gene TRBJ1-6, with 11 positions matching TRBD1. The CDR3 sequence is 17 residues long. Looked up from germline, CDR1 is SGHNT and CDR2 is YYREEE (reference sequence). V shed 4 bases, J shed 7 bases, and the junction held 10 bases outside the gene matches. In DNA form, the CDR3 reads TGTGCCAGCAGCCTGGGAGGACAGGGGGCTCGGAATTCACCCCTCCACTTT. This translates into CASSLGGQGARNSPLHF.

The rearrangement joins TRBV4-1 to TRBJ2-7; TRBD1 aligns across 7 bases. V shed 1 base, J shed 4 bases, and the junction held 4 bases outside the gene matches. Germline-derived CDR1 and CDR2 are MGHRA and YSYEKL. The CDR3 loop spans 14 amino acids. CDR3 sequence reads: CASSQGTGPYEQYF. CDR3 DNA: TGCGCCAGCAGCCAAGGGACAGGACCATACGAGCAGTACTTC.

J is TRBJ1-5 and V is TRBV28; D remains ambiguous. Germline V gene data show CDR1 as MDHEN and CDR2 as SYDVKM. The CDR3 consists of 16 residues. V was shortened by 4 bases and J by 2 bases, with 15 bases between the two germline ends. In DNA, the CDR3 is TGTGCCAGCAGTTCGCGCCAGGTCGCAGGCAATCAGCCCCAGCATTTT. It yields the protein CASSSRQVAGNQPQHF. The variable domain in full, with the rest retrieved from reference TRBV28 and TRBJ1-5, is DVKVTQSSRYLVKRTGEKVFLECVQDMDHENMFWYRQDPGLGLRLIYFSYDVKMKEKGDIPEGYSVSREKKERFSLILESASTNQTSMYLCASSSRQVAGNQPQHFGDGTRLSIL.

This clone occurred once. Here the CDR3 reads CASSLGARGYEQYF. CDR3 nucleotide sequence: TGTGCCAGCAGCTTGGGGGCACGTGGGTACGAGCAGTACTTC. The rearrangement joins TRBV7-9 to TRBJ2-7; weak D call: TRBD1 (6 bases). The germline V and J ends were trimmed by 3 bases and 4 bases, with 13 bases remaining between them. This CDR3 contains 14 residues. The germline CDR1 and CDR2 sequences are SEHNR and FQNEAQ (reference sequence).

The V call is TRBV28, the J call TRBJ2-7; 7 bases agree with TRBD1. The CDR3 is 15 amino acids. CDR1 MDHEN and CDR2 SYDVKM come from the germline V gene. Trimming removed 6 bases from V and 8 bases from J; junction bases left unmatched: 16. The CDR3 DNA is TGTGCCAGCAGGTCTTATACGGGACAGTCAACCAAGCAGTACTTC. It translates to CASRSYTGQSTKQYF. Filled out from reference TRBV28 and TRBJ2-7, the complete variable domain reads DVKVTQSSRYLVKRTGEKVFLECVQDMDHENMFWYRQDPGLGLRLIYFSYDVKMKEKGDIPEGYSVSREKKERFSLILESASTNQTSMYLCASRSYTGQSTKQYFGPGTRLTVT.

The rearrangement joins TRBV6-6 to TRBJ1-5; 7 positions agree with TRBD1. Germline CDR1 and CDR2: MNHNY and SVGAGI (reference sequence). The CDR3 loop spans 14 amino acids. Trimming cost V 2 bases and J 5 bases; bases outside gene matches: 3. The CDR3 is CASSYRDRDQPQHF. The CDR3, as DNA: TGTGCCAGCAGTTACCGTGACAGGGATCAGCCCCAGCATTTT.